This passage covers 9 T cell receptor beta chains from one sample sequenced in a study of T-cell memory formation after mild COVID-19. One entry per CDR3 protein, called by TCRdb with MiXCR from the 5' RACE reads. This sample has almost 550,000 distinct CDR3 sequences, with around 21% found just once. Sequencing used PBMCs or a T cell subset sorted from them (not recorded which). Receptors originate from an adult woman who had mild COVID-19 (a few samples of this study predate the infection). Cell type and time point are not known.

V and J are TRBV6-2 or TRBV6-3 and TRBJ2-1, with D unresolved. The germline CDR1 and CDR2 sequences are MNHEY and SVGEGT. The V and J ends lost 7 bases and 6 bases respectively, with 13 bases between them. CDR3 length: 13 amino acids. Written as DNA, the CDR3 is TGTGCCAGCAACGATGGGTTTTTCAATGAGCAGTTCTTC. Protein: CASNDGFFNEQFF.

The chain couples TRBV29-1 to TRBJ1-2; D is possibly TRBD1 (5 bases). CDR3 length: 14 residues. The V end lost 4 bases, the J end lost 2 bases, and 14 bases lay between the germline ends. CDR1 is SQVTM, CDR2 ANQGSEA, per germline. CDR3 nucleotides: TGCAGCGTTGGTGGACACGAAAGAAACTATGGCTACACCTTC. It encodes CSVGGHERNYGYTF.

This clonotype has more than one count but fewer than ten. The rearrangement joins TRBV29-1 to TRBJ2-1, with TRBD2 identical over 13 bases. There are 11 residues in the CDR3. V lost 2 bases and J lost 16; bases outside the gene matches: 2. CDR1 and CDR2 (germline): SQVTM, ANQGSEA. CDR3 region: CSVETSGRAFF. The CDR3 nucleotides read TGCAGCGTTGAAACTAGCGGGAGGGCCTTCTTC.

The J gene is TRBJ2-2, the V gene TRBV27; D may be TRBD2 (6 bases). V was clipped by 4 bases and J by 1 base, with 10 bases between them. From germline, CDR1 is MNHEY and CDR2 SMNVEV (reference sequence). This CDR3 spans 15 amino acids. CDR3 nucleotide sequence: TGTGCCAGCAGTTCGCCGGGGGTGAACACCGGGGAGCTGTTTTTT. Its translation: CASSSPGVNTGELFF.

This clonotype was detected a few times. The chain recombines TRBV25-1 with TRBJ2-3; a weak D match, TRBD1 (5 bases). The CDR3 runs 15 residues. Germline V gives CDR1 MGHDK, CDR2 SYGVNS. Trimming cost V 3 bases and J 3 bases, with 13 bases left between them. CDR3 amino acids: CASSDWSGWTDTQYF. The CDR3 DNA reads TGTGCCAGCAGTGATTGGTCAGGGTGGACAGATACGCAGTATTTT.

The gene calls are TRBV11-2 and TRBJ2-5; D is perhaps TRBD2 (6 bases). The V gene's germline CDR1 is SGHAT and CDR2 FQNNGV. The CDR3 is made up of 14 amino acids. Trimming left V 7 bases short and J 3 bases short, with 15 bases between. CDR3 coding DNA: TGTGCCAGCACCCTTAGTTGGGGGGAAGAGACCCAGTACTTC. Its protein is CASTLSWGEETQYF.

This clonotype was counted at least ten times. The genes are TRBV12-3 or TRBV12-4 and TRBJ2-3, with 8 bases identical to TRBD1. The CDR3 spans 14 residues. V dropped 7 bases and J dropped 4; count of bases not matched to a gene: 7. CDR3 loop: CASTGSGGADTQYF. The CDR3 DNA is TGTGCCAGCACTGGGTCAGGGGGCGCAGATACGCAGTATTTT.

Here the CDR3 DNA reads TGTGCCAGCAGTTTGGGTACGGGGGGGACCCCCACCGAGCAGTACTTC. Translation gives CASSLGTGGTPTEQYF. This chain connects TRBV12-3 or TRBV12-4 to TRBJ2-7; TRBD2 matches 8 bases. The CDR3 totals 16 residues. J lost 6 bases, V lost 3 bases, and 13 bases had no gene match.

The table lists this clonotype with a few counts. V is TRBV12-5 and J is TRBJ1-3; D call uncertain. The CDR3 spans 17 residues. The germline gives CDR1 LGHNT, CDR2 FRNRAP. The V end lost 0 bases, the J end lost 0 bases, and 12 bases lay between the germline ends. Here the CDR3 reads CASGLVRRGYSGNTIYF. The CDR3 bases are TGTGCTAGTGGTTTGGTACGGAGAGGGTACTCTGGAAACACCATATATTTT. Together with reference TRBV12-5 and TRBJ1-3, the CDR3 gives the full variable domain: DARVTQTPRHKVTEMGQEVTMRCQPILGHNTVFWYRQTMMQGLELLAYFRNRAPLDDSGMPKDRFSAEMPDATLATLKIQPSEPRDSAVYFCASGLVRRGYSGNTIYFGEGSWLTVV.